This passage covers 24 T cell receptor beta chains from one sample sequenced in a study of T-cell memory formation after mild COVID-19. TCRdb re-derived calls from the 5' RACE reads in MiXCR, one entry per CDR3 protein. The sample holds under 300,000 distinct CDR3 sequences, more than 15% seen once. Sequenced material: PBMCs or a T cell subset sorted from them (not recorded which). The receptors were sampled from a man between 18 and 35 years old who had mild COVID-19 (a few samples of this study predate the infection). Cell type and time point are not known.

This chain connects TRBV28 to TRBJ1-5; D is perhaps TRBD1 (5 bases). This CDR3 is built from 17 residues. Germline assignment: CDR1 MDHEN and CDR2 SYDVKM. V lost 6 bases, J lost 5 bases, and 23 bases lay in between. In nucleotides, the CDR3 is TGTGCCAGCAGCCTCAGGGTTTCGTTCTCGGTCGATCAGCCCCAGCATTTT. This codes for CASSLRVSFSVDQPQHF. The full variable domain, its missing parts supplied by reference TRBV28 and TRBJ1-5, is DVKVTQSSRYLVKRTGEKVFLECVQDMDHENMFWYRQDPGLGLRLIYFSYDVKMKEKGDIPEGYSVSREKKERFSLILESASTNQTSMYLCASSLRVSFSVDQPQHFGDGTRLSIL.

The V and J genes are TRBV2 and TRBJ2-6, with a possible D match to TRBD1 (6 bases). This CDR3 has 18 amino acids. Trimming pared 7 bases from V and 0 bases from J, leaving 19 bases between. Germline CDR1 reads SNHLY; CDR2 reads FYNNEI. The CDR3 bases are TGTGCCAGCAAGTCTATGGACAGTAGTATCTCTGGGGCCAACGTCCTGACTTTC. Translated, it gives CASKSMDSSISGANVLTF.

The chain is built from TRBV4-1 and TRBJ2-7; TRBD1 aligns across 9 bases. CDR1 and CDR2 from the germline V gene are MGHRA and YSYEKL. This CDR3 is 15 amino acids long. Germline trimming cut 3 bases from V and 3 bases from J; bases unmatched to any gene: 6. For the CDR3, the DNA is TGCGCCAGCAGCCACTGGACAGGGGATAGCTACGAGCAGTACTTC. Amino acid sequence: CASSHWTGDSYEQYF.

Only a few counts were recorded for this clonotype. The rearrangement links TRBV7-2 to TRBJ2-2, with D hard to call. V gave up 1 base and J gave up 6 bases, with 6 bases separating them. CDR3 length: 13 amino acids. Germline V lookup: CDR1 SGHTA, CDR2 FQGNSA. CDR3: CASSLVLPGELFF. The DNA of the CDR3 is TGTGCCAGCAGCTTAGTCCTCCCCGGGGAGCTGTTTTTT.

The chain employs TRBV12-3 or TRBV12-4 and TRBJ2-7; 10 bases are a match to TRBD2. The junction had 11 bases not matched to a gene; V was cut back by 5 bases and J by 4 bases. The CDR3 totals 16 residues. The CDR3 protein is CASSPIPGTSVYEQYF. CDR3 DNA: TGTGCCAGCAGTCCAATCCCTGGGACTAGCGTGTACGAGCAGTACTTC.

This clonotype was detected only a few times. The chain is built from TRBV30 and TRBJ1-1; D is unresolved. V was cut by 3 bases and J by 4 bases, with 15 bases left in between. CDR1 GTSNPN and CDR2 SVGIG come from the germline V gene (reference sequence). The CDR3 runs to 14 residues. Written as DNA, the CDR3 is TGTGCCTGGAGGCCAGGTGGGTTCTCCACTGAAGCTTTCTTT. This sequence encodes CAWRPGGFSTEAFF.

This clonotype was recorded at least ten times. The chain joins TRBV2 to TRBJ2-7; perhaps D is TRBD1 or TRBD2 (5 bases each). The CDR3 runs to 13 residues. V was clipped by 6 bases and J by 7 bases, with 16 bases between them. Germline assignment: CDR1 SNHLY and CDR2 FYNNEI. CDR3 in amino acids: CASSRDRSREQYV. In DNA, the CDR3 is TGTGCCAGCAGCCGGGACCGCAGTAGGGAGCAGTACGTC.

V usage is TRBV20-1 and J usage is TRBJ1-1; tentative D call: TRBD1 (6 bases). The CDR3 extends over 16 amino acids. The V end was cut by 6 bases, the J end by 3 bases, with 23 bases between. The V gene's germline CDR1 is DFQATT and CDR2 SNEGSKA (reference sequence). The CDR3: CSAPPSGDPRYTEAFF. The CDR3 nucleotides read TGCAGTGCCCCCCCATCAGGGGACCCGAGGTACACTGAAGCTTTCTTT.

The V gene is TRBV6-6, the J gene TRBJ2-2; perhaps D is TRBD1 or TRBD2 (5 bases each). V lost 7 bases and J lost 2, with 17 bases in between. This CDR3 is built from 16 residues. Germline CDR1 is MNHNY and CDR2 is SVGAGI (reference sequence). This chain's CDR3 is CASTFRRDLNTGELFF. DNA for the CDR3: TGTGCCAGCACCTTCCGCCGGGACCTCAACACCGGGGAGCTGTTTTTT.

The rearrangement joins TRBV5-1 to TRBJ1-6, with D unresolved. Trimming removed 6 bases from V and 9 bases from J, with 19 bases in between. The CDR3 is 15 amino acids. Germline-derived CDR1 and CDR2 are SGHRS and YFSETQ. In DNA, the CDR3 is TGCGCCAGCACCCCCCTCGGAGGGTCTGGTTCACCCCTCCACTTT. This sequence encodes CASTPLGGSGSPLHF.

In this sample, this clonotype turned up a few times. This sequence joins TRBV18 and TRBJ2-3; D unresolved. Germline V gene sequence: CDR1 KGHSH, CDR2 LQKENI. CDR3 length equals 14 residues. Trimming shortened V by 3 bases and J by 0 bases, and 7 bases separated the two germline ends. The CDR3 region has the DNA TGTGCCAGCTCACCTGCAGCTAGCACAGATACGCAGTATTTT. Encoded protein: CASSPAASTDTQYF.

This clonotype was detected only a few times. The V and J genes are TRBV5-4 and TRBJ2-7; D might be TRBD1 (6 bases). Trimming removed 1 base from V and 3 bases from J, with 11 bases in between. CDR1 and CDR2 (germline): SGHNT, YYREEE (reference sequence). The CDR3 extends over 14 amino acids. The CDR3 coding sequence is TGTGCCAGCAGCTTGAACAGGGTCATCTACGAGCAGTACTTC. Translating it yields CASSLNRVIYEQYF.

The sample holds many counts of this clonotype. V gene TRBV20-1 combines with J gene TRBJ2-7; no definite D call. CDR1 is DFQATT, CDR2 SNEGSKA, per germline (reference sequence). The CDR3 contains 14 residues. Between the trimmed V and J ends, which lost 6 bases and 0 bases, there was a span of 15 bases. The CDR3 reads CSASDGRNSYEQYV. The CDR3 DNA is TGCAGTGCCTCCGACGGGCGAAACTCCTACGAGCAGTACGTC.

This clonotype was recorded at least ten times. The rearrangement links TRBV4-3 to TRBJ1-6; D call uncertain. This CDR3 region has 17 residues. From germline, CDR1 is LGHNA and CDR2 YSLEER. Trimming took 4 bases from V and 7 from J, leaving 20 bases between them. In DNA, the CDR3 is TGCGCCAGCAGCCCGTCAGAGAGCGCTTGGACCAATTCACCCCTCCACTTT. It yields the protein CASSPSESAWTNSPLHF.

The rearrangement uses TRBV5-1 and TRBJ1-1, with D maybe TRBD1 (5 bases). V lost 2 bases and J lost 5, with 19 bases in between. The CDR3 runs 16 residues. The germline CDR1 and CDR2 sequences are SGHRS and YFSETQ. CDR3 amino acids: CASSLSIPTGGTEAFF. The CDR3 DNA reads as TGCGCCAGCAGCTTATCAATACCCACGGGGGGAACTGAAGCTTTCTTT.

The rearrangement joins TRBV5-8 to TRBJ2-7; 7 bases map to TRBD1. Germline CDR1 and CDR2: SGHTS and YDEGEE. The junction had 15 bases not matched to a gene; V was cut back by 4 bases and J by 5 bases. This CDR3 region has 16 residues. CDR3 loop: CASSPGTAGRDDEQYF. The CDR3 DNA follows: TGTGCCAGCAGCCCAGGGACAGCCGGTCGGGACGACGAGCAGTACTTC.

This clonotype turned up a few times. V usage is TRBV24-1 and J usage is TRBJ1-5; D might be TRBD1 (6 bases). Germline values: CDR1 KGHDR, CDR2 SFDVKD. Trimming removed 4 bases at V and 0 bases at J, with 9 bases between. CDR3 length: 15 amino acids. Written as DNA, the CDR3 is TGTGCCACCAGTGAAGGACAGTATAGCAATCAGCCCCAGCATTTT. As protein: CATSEGQYSNQPQHF.

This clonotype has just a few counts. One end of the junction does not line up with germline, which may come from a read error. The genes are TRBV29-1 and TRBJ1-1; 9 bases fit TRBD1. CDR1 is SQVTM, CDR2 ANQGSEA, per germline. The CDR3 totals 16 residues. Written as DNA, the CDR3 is TGCAGCGTTGAAGTTCCCCGGGACAGGGTGAATACTGAAGCTTTCTTT. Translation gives CSVEVPRDRVNTEAFF.

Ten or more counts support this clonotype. CDR3 DNA sequence: TGTGCCAGCAGTTACTGGTCGGCAGGCCGGGTGAATACGCAGTATTTT. Its translation is CASSYWSAGRVNTQYF. The chain employs TRBV6-2 or TRBV6-3 and TRBJ2-3; D uncertain. Trimming removed 1 base at V and 7 bases at J, with 18 bases between. This CDR3 contains 16 residues. CDR1 MNHEY and CDR2 SVGEGT come from the germline V gene.

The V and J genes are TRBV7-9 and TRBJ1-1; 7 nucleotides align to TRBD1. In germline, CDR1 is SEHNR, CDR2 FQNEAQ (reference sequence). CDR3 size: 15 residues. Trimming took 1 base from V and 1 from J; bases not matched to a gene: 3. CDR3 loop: CASSLGQGGNTEAFF. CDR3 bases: TGTGCCAGCAGCTTAGGTCAGGGGGGGAACACTGAAGCTTTCTTT.

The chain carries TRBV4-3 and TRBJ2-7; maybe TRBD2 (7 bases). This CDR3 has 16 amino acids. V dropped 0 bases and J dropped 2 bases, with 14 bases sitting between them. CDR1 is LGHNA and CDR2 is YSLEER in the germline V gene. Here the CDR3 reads CASSQELRGRTYEQYF. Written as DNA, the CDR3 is TGCGCCAGCAGCCAAGAACTGCGGGGGCGAACCTACGAGCAGTACTTC.

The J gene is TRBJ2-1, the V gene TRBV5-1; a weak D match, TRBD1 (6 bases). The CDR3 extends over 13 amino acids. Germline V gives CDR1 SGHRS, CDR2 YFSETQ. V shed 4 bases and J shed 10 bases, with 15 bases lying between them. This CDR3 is CASSGGRRWEQFF. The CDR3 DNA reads TGCGCCAGCAGCGGGGGCCGACGCTGGGAGCAGTTCTTC.

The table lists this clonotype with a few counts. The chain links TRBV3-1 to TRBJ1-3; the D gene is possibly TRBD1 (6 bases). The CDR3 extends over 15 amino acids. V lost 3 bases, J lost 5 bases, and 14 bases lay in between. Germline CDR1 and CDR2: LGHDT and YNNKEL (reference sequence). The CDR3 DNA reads TGTGCCAGCAGCCAGCCCCGGGACACCAGAAACACCATATATTTT. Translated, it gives CASSQPRDTRNTIYF.

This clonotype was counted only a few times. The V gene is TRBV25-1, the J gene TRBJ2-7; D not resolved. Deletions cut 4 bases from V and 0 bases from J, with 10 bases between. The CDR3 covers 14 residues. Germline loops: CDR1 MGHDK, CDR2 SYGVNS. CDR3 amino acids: CASSAAGTSYEQYF. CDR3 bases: TGTGCCAGCAGTGCGGCAGGAACCTCCTACGAGCAGTACTTC.